The subject of this entry is one T cell receptor beta chain. Antigen unknown. V dropped 6 bases and J dropped 7; count of bases not matched to a gene: 3. Germline assignment: CDR1 MNHEY and CDR2 SMNVEV (reference sequence). The CDR3 covers 14 residues. This record belongs to a study of beta chain features in type 1 diabetes. Overall study findings and caveats: Shortening of TCRB CDR3s, moderate but significant, appeared in all four CD4+ subsets of Type 1 diabetes patients. Relative to healthy donors, patients appeared to have naive, central memory and Treg TCRB repertoires that were more similar. Whether HLA type influences TCRB rearrangement remained unresolved here.

The isolated RNA, all of it, was reverse transcribed, so expressed TCRB transcripts were what got sequenced. Here immunoSEQ multiplex PCR was the method, and the copy in TCRdb shows in-frame clones only, minus some. This table holds about 9,200 clones, about 80% found once. V and J are TRBV27 and TRBJ1-6; 10 bases fit TRBD1. Sequencing used Tregs from blood. The source is a woman between 18 and 29 years old in good health. As DNA, the CDR3 is TGTGCCAGCAGGGGACAGGGGAAAAATTCACCCCTCCACTTT. Translation gives CASRGQGKNSPLHF.